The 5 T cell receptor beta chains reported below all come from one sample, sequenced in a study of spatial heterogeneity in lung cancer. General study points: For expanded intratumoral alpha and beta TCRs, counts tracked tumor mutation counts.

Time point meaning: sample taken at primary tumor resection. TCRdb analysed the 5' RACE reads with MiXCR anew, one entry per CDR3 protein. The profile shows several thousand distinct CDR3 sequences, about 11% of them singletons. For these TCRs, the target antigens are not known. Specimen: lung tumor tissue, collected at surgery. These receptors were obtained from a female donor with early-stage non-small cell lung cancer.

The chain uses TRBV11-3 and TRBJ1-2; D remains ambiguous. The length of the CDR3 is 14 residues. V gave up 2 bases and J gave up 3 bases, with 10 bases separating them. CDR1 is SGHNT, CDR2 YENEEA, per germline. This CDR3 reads CASSLRSGHYGYTF. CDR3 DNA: TGTGCCAGCAGCTTACGAAGCGGGCACTATGGCTACACCTTC.

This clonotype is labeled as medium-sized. CDR3 region: CASSKVGATNEKLFF. CDR3 nucleotide sequence: TGTGCCAGCAGCAAAGTAGGTGCAACTAATGAAAAACTGTTTTTT. The rearrangement links TRBV21-1 to TRBJ1-4. TRBV21-1 is an annotated pseudogene. This CDR3 comprises 15 residues.

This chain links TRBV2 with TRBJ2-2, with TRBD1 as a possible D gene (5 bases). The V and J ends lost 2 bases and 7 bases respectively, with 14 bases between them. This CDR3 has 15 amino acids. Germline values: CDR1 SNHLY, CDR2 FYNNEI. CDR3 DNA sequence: TGTGCCAGCAGTGAAACAGAGACAGAGAGCGGGGAGCTGTTTTTT. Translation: CASSETETESGELFF.

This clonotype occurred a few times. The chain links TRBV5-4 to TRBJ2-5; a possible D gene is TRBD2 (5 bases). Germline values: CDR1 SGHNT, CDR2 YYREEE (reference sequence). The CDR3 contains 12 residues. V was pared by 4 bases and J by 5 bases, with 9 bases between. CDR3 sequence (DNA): TGTGCCAGCAGCGAGGGTTACGAGACCCAGTACTTC. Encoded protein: CASSEGYETQYF.

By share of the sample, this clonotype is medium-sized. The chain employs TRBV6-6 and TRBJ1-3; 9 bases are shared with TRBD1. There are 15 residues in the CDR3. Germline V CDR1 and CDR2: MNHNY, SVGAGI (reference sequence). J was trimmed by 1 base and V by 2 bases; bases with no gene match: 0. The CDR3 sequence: CASSYDRGSGNTIYF. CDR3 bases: TGTGCCAGCAGTTACGACAGGGGGTCTGGAAACACCATATATTTT.